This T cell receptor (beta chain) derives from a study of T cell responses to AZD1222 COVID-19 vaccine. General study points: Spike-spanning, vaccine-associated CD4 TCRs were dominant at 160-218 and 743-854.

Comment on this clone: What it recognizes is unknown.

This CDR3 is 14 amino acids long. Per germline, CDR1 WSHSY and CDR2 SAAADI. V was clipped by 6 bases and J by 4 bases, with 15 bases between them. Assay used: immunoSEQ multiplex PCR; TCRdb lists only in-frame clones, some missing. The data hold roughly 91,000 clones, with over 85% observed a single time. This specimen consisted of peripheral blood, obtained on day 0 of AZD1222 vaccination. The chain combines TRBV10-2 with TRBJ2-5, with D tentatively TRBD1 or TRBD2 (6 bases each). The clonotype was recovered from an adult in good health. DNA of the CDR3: TGCGCCAGCAGGGCCTACGGGGGCGCAGAGACCCAGTACTTC. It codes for CASRAYGGAETQYF.